This T cell receptor beta chain was sequenced during a study of human T cells and chemical hapten exposure. Whole-study results and caveats: Controls had significantly fewer large CDR3 similarity clusters than were formed by expanded TCRs.

This CDR3 is built from 18 residues. Germline values: CDR1 MGHRA, CDR2 YSYEKL. V shed 0 bases and J shed 6 bases, with 20 bases lying between them. Time point here: pre-sensitization, week 0. Described treatment: therapeutic diphenylcyclopropenone sensitization with weekly scalp DPC. This clonotype was seen a few times. The antigen is undetermined. Individual cDNA molecules had unique molecular identifiers attached to them by the library. TCRdb re-analysed the RACE reads in MiXCR, keeping a single row per CDR3 protein. This sample yields some 250,000 distinct CDR3 sequences, of which around 7% are seen a single time; 0.9% to 1.5% belongs to the top ten.

This chain joins TRBV4-1 and TRBJ1-4; D not resolved. Sequencing was performed on whole blood, taken in connection with sensitization to the hapten diphenylcyclopropenone (DPC). The clonotype comes from a man aged 18 to 35 with alopecia areata. Some clones in this sample may be carry-over from other donors' samples. The CDR3 reads CASSQEDSVGRSDEKLFF. The CDR3 DNA is TGCGCCAGCAGCCAAGAGGACTCTGTAGGGAGGTCAGATGAAAAACTGTTTTTT.